Listed below are T cell receptor beta chains from one sample, sequenced in a study of Ad26.COV2.S vaccination and SARS-CoV-2 variants. Repertoires were generated with immunoSEQ multiplex PCR, while TCRdb's copy carries only in-frame clones and drops some. The sample carries fewer than 150,000 clones, 70% to 90% recorded once. The sequenced sample was peripheral blood, obtained after recovery from COVID-19. Receptors originate from a human donor who had recovered from COVID-19. CDR3s leave out the opening cysteine and the closing phenylalanine or tryptophan. Fields, in order: CDR3 protein, J gene, V gene.

cdr3_aa: ASSPSGLPGNTIY
j_call: TRBJ1-3
v_call: TRBV7-2

cdr3_aa: ASSYVGGVDAF
j_call: TRBJ1-1
v_call: TRBV6-5

cdr3_aa: SASYPYGGDEQY
j_call: TRBJ2-7
v_call: TRBV20-1

cdr3_aa: ASSSGDQPQH
j_call: TRBJ1-5
v_call: TRBV13

cdr3_aa: ASSVADWGGSGNTIY
j_call: TRBJ1-3
v_call: TRBV7-8

cdr3_aa: ASGPGTGQKGSTDTQY
j_call: TRBJ2-3
v_call: TRBV12-5

cdr3_aa: ASSLPGSKDLEKLF
j_call: TRBJ1-4
v_call: TRBV28

cdr3_aa: ASSLGDRLPAESEAF
j_call: TRBJ1-1
v_call: TRBV5-1

cdr3_aa: AWSLLETQY
j_call: TRBJ2-5
v_call: TRBV30

cdr3_aa: ASSLTGDPSYEQY
j_call: TRBJ2-7
v_call: TRBV27

cdr3_aa: ASSLIRSGNNEQF
j_call: TRBJ2-1
v_call: TRBV28

cdr3_aa: ASSPRNLAGNQETQY
j_call: TRBJ2-5
v_call: TRBV18

cdr3_aa: ASSPYLRSSYEQY
j_call: TRBJ2-7
v_call: TRBV5-8

cdr3_aa: ASRPGTGSASYEQY
j_call: TRBJ2-7
v_call: TRBV27